These T cell receptor beta chains were read from a single sample in a study of blood T cell repertoires in COVID-19. The assay was immunoSEQ multiplex PCR, and TCRdb's table has in-frame clones only and misses some. The sample gives a few hundred thousand clones, over 85% of which show up once; less than 3.5% is in the top ten. The sequenced sample was PBMCs or T cells enriched from blood (not recorded which). The receptors were gathered from a woman between 45 and 65 years old who had been exposed to COVID-19. Each CDR3 is given with its conserved first and last residue. D genes are given only for firm matches. A row's size may be missing; if present it is once, few, many or a size class.

J gene,V gene,clone size,D gene,CDR3 DNA,CDR3 protein
TRBJ1-5,TRBV4-1,NA,NA,TGCGCCAGCAGCCAAGCAGGGCACGGACCTGGGCAGCCCCAGCATTTT,CASSQAGHGPGQPQHF
TRBJ2-1,TRBV28,NA,TRBD2,TGTGCCAGCAGCTTAGTGGATAGCGGGGCGATCTACAATGAGCAGTTCTTC,CASSLVDSGAIYNEQFF
TRBJ1-6,TRBV19,NA,NA,TGTGCCAGTAGTATGCCGGCCTATAATTCACCCCTCCACTTT,CASSMPAYNSPLHF
TRBJ1-1,TRBV7-2,NA,TRBD1,TGTGCCAGCAGCTCGTGGACAGGACAGAACACTGAAGCTTTCTTT,CASSSWTGQNTEAFF
TRBJ2-1,TRBV5-1,NA,NA,TGCGCCAGCAGTTTGGCGCCTAGCTCCTACAATGAGCAGTTCTTC,CASSLAPSSYNEQFF
TRBJ1-2,TRBV7-9,few,NA,TGTGCCAGCAGCCCCTGGGGGGAGGATGGCTACACCTTC,CASSPWGEDGYTF
TRBJ1-5,TRBV5-1,NA,TRBD1,TGCGCCAGCAGCTGGGGGACAGGGATCGATCAGCCCCAGCATTTT,CASSWGTGIDQPQHF
TRBJ1-4,TRBV15,NA,NA,TGTGCCACCAGCAGAGAAACGGGGAAACTGTTTTTT,CATSRETGKLFF
TRBJ2-7,TRBV27,NA,NA,TGTGCCAGCAGTTCCTCCACCGGGACTCCCGATCCATACGAGCAGTACTTC,CASSSSTGTPDPYEQYF
TRBJ2-7,TRBV7-2,once,NA,TGTGCCAGCAGCCTAGCAGGACAGCACTCCTACGAGCAGTACTTC,CASSLAGQHSYEQYF
TRBJ2-5,TRBV19,NA,NA,TGTGCCAGTAGGACAGCTCAAGAGACCCAGTACTTC,CASRTAQETQYF
TRBJ1-5,TRBV6-5,NA,TRBD1,TGTGCCAGCAGTTCGACAGGGGGGGGCAATCAGCCCCAGCATTTT,CASSSTGGGNQPQHF
TRBJ2-5,TRBV27,NA,TRBD1,TGTGCCAGCAGCGTCGCGGACAGGGAGGCAGAGACCCAGTACTTC,CASSVADREAETQYF
TRBJ2-1,TRBV9,NA,TRBD1,TGTGCCAGCAGCTCACCCCGGACAGGGGAGTCCTACAATGAGCAGTTCTTC,CASSSPRTGESYNEQFF
TRBJ2-2,TRBV4-2,NA,NA,TGTGCCAGCAGCCAAGAGGCGGCAGTTACCGGGGAGCTGTTTTTT,CASSQEAAVTGELFF
TRBJ1-1,TRBV2,NA,NA,TGTGCCAGCCGCGACATGTGGGGTCGGGGGACGAACACTGAAGCTTTCTTT,CASRDMWGRGTNTEAFF
TRBJ1-4,TRBV5-4,NA,TRBD1,TGTGCCAGCAGCCGGGGACAGGGGGACTCAACTAATGAAAAACTGTTTTTT,CASSRGQGDSTNEKLFF
TRBJ1-2,TRBV27,NA,TRBD1,TGTGCCAGCAGTCACTCGGGAGGGGGCGTGTATGGCTACACCTTC,CASSHSGGGVYGYTF
TRBJ1-4,TRBV3-1/TRBV3-2,NA,NA,TGTGCCAGCAGCCAACCCTTCGCAACTAATGAAAAACTGTTTTTT,CASSQPFATNEKLFF
TRBJ1-3,TRBV30,NA,NA,TGTGCCTGGAAAGAGGGTGGATTCGGGGGCTCTGGAAACACCATATATTTT,CAWKEGGFGGSGNTIYF
TRBJ2-1,TRBV30,NA,NA,TGTGCCTGGGCCCTCGGACAGAGCTCCTACAATGAGCAGTTCTTC,CAWALGQSSYNEQFF
TRBJ1-1,TRBV5-6,NA,NA,TGTGCCAGCAGCAGGGGGGGGCCCCGACAGCTGAACACTGAAGCTTTCTTT,CASSRGGPRQLNTEAFF
TRBJ1-5,TRBV2,NA,TRBD1,TGTGCCAGCTCACGAGGTCCCGGGACAGGGTCTGATCAGCCCCAGCATTTT,CASSRGPGTGSDQPQHF
TRBJ2-2,TRBV19,NA,TRBD1,TGTGCCAGTAGTATACGACAGGGGGCGCGCACCGGGGAGCTGTTTTTT,CASSIRQGARTGELFF
TRBJ1-4,TRBV6-5,NA,NA,TGTGCCAGCAGACAGGTTCCGAATGAAAAACTGTTTTTT,CASRQVPNEKLFF
TRBJ1-5,TRBV5-6,NA,TRBD1,TGTGCCAGCAGCTTACAGGGGTATCAGCCCCAGCATTTT,CASSLQGYQPQHF
TRBJ2-1,TRBV18,NA,TRBD2,TGTGCCAGCTCATCACTAGCGATCTCCTACAATGAGCAGTTCTTC,CASSSLAISYNEQFF
TRBJ2-7,TRBV5-4,NA,TRBD2,TGTGCCAGCGGACTAGCGGGGTCCTCCTACGAGCAGTACTTC,CASGLAGSSYEQYF
TRBJ2-2,TRBV7-8,NA,TRBD1,TGTGCCAGCAGCCCCCCCCGACAGGGAGATACCGGGGAGCTGTTTTTT,CASSPPRQGDTGELFF
TRBJ1-1,TRBV7-2,NA,NA,TGTGCCAGCAGGGACAGACTGAACACTGAAGCTTTCTTT,CASRDRLNTEAFF
TRBJ1-1,TRBV19,once,NA,TGTGCCAGTAGTACCTCCCTGAGGACTGAAGCTTTCTTT,CASSTSLRTEAFF
TRBJ2-1,TRBV2,NA,NA,TGTGCCAGCGACGAGGACTACTCCTACAATGAGCAGTTCTTC,CASDEDYSYNEQFF
TRBJ1-5,TRBV19,NA,NA,TGTGCCAGCTGTCCGGGGGGCAGCAATCAGCCCCAGCATTTT,CASCPGGSNQPQHF
TRBJ2-1,TRBV24-1,NA,TRBD2,TGTGCCACCAGTGAATCGGGACTAGCGGGGGGCAATGAGCAGTTCTTC,CATSESGLAGGNEQFF
TRBJ1-6,TRBV19,once,TRBD1,TGTGCCAGTAGTATGAGACAGGGGGCCGTGGATTCACCCCTCCACTTT,CASSMRQGAVDSPLHF
TRBJ2-1,TRBV2,NA,NA,TGTGCCAGCAGGCGCGAGGCCTACAATGAGCAGTTCTTC,CASRREAYNEQFF
TRBJ2-7,TRBV19,NA,NA,TGTGCCAGTAGTATTTTTGCGGGGCCCTCCTACGAGCAGTACTTC,CASSIFAGPSYEQYF
TRBJ2-2,TRBV7-2,NA,TRBD1,TGTGCCAGGGGACAGGGGGCGAGCACCGGGGAGCTGTTTTTT,CARGQGASTGELFF
TRBJ1-2,TRBV7-9,NA,NA,TGTGCCAGCAGCCCGCAATTGGCAGGGTTCTATGGCTACACCTTC,CASSPQLAGFYGYTF
TRBJ2-3,TRBV19,NA,NA,TGTGCCAGTAGTCCCGGTCAAGGGGGACCTAGCACAGATACGCAGTATTTT,CASSPGQGGPSTDTQYF
TRBJ2-1,TRBV7-9,NA,NA,TGTGCCAGCAGCCCAGTGGAGCGCAACTCCTACAATGAGCAGTTCTTC,CASSPVERNSYNEQFF
TRBJ1-1,TRBV5-5,NA,NA,TGTGCCAGCAGCTCAAGTGGCGGGACTGGTGAAGCTTTCTTT,CASSSSGGTGEAFF
TRBJ2-1,TRBV11-2,NA,NA,TGTGCCAGCAGCGTAGGACTGACCATGGGGCAGTTCTTC,CASSVGLTMGQFF
TRBJ2-1,TRBV7-2,NA,TRBD1,TGTGCCAGCAGCGCGGACAGGGGAAATTACAATGAGCAGTTCTTC,CASSADRGNYNEQFF
TRBJ2-5,TRBV5-1,NA,TRBD2,TGCGCCAGCAGCTTGGGTAGCGGGAGCGGAGAGACCCAGTACTTC,CASSLGSGSGETQYF
TRBJ2-3,TRBV25-1,NA,NA,TGTGCCAGCAGTGTTTATGGGAGAGATACGCAGTATTTT,CASSVYGRDTQYF
TRBJ2-3,TRBV7-9,NA,NA,TGTGCCAGCAGCATTGTTAGCTTTAACGGCTACACAGATACGCAGTATTTT,CASSIVSFNGYTDTQYF
TRBJ1-2,TRBV28,few,TRBD1,TGTGCCAGCAGCTTACAGGGGGCAGGGGGCTACACCTTC,CASSLQGAGGYTF
TRBJ1-1,TRBV11-2,NA,NA,TGTGCCAGCAGCCTCGGGGGGGGAATCCTCGAAGCTTTCTTT,CASSLGGGILEAFF
TRBJ2-1,TRBV3-1/TRBV3-2,NA,NA,TGTGCCAGCAGAGGGGCGAGCTCCTACAATGAGCAGTTCTTC,CASRGASSYNEQFF
TRBJ2-5,TRBV24-1,NA,NA,TGTGCCACCAGTGATTACCCCCGAGACTTTAGTAGGGAGACCCAGTACTTC,CATSDYPRDFSRETQYF
TRBJ1-2,TRBV10-3,once,NA,TGTGCCATCAGTGACCCTGAACGGGGGAGCTATGGCTACACCTTC,CAISDPERGSYGYTF
TRBJ1-1,TRBV5-1,NA,NA,TGCGCCAGCAGCTTGGCCAATACAGTGAACACTGAAGCTTTCTTT,CASSLANTVNTEAFF
TRBJ1-2,TRBV5-8,few,NA,TGTGCCAGCAGCCTGCAGTTCCTGGCCTATGGCTACACCTTC,CASSLQFLAYGYTF
TRBJ1-2,TRBV6-5,once,NA,TGTGCCAGCAGTTACTCGGCTGCGGGGGCCAGTGGTGGCTACACCTTC,CASSYSAAGASGGYTF
TRBJ1-3,TRBV4-1,NA,NA,TGCGCCAGCAGCCAATTAGGTTGGGCGGGAAACACCATATATTTT,CASSQLGWAGNTIYF
TRBJ2-5,TRBV6-5,NA,TRBD2,TGTGCCAGCAGGGGGGGACTAGCGATCCTGGAGACCCAGTACTTC,CASRGGLAILETQYF
TRBJ2-5,TRBV5-4,NA,TRBD2,TGTGCCAGCAGCTGGACTAGCGGCCAAGGGACCCAGTACTTC,CASSWTSGQGTQYF
TRBJ1-2,TRBV7-2,NA,NA,TGTGCCAGCACCCTGGTTGATAGCGGGGTCTATGGCTACACCTTC,CASTLVDSGVYGYTF